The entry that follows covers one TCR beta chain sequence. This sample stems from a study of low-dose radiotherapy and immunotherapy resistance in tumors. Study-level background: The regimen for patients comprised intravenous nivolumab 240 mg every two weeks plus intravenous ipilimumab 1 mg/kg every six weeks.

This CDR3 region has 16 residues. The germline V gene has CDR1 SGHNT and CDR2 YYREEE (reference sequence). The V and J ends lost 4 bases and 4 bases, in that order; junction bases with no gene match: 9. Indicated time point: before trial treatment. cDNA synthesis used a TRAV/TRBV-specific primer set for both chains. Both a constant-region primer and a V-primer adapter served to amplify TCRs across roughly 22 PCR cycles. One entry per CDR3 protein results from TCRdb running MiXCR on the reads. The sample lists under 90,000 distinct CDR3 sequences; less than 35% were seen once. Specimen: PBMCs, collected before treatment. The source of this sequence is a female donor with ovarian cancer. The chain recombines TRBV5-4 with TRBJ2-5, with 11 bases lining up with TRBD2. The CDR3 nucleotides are TGTGCCAGCAGCACTGAACTAGCGGGAGTATCAGAGACCCAGTACTTC. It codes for CASSTELAGVSETQYF.